The TCR beta chain under discussion was sequenced for a study of blood T cells in healthy people across ages. Germline CDR1 and CDR2: SGHTA and FQGTGA. The V end was cut by 5 bases, the J end by 8 bases, with 16 bases between. The CDR3 loop spans 14 amino acids. This clonotype was counted a few times. A sample-barcoded 5' primer and a J-beta primer mix were used in a second PCR of roughly 7 to 11 cycles. Using its own MiXCR run on the 5' RACE reads, TCRdb lists one record per CDR3 protein. The table lists approximately 690,000 distinct CDR3 sequences, 40% to 45% of them singletons, with approximately 31% in the top ten.

The sequence was obtained from a man older than 75 in good health. The sequenced sample was blood. The chain carries TRBV7-3 and TRBJ2-1; D is unresolved. CDR3 in amino acids: CASSLARRGDEQFF. The DNA of the CDR3 is TGTGCCAGCAGCCTCGCACGGAGAGGAGATGAGCAGTTCTTC.